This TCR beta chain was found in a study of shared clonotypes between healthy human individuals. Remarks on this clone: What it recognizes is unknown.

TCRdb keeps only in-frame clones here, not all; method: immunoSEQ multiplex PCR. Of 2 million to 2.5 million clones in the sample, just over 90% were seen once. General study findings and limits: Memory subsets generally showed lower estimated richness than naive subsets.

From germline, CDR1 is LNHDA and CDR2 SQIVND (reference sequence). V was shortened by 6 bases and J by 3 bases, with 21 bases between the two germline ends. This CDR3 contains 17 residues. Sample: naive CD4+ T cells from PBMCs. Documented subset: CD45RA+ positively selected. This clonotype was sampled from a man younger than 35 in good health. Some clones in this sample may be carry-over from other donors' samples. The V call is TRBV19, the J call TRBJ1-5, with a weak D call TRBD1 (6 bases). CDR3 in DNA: TGTGCCAGTAGCACCCCGGGGGGCAGGGGTAACAATCAGCCCCAGCATTTT. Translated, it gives CASSTPGGRGNNQPQHF.